This T cell receptor beta chain was sequenced in a study of CXCR3-negative and CXCR3-positive naive CD8 T cells. Study-wide results and limits: TRB CDR3 properties indicated TCR strength, while surface CD5 was similar across naive subsets. Hydrophobicity of TRB CDR3s was greater in CXCR3-positive naive cells than in CXCR3-negative naive cells. Diversity proved comparably high across both naive subsets and much lower in memory CD8+ cells.

Concerning this clonotype: Its antigen remains unidentified.

Naive CD8+ T cells carried a CD45RO-CCR7+CD27+CD95- phenotype. The authors prepared UMI-labeled TRB cDNA libraries by 5' RACE. Reprocessing the 5' RACE reads, TCRdb reports a single entry for every CDR3 protein and omits DNA. Its table records under 85,000 distinct CDR3 sequences. Germline values: CDR1 SGHAT, CDR2 FQNNGV. The CDR3 has 13 residues. The TCR originated in a human donor in good health. Some clones in this sample may be carry-over from other donors' samples. The chain has TRBV11-2 and TRBJ1-1; TCRdb lists TRBD1, though no DNA is available to test this call. Specimen: naive CXCR3+ CD8+ T cells from blood. Subset given: CD45RO-CCR7+CD27+CD95- naive CD8+ T cells expressing CXCR3 (TNR3+). CDR3: CASSSGTGDEAFF.